This TCR beta chain was captured by sequencing in a study of OX40 agonist ivuxolimab in advanced cancers. Study context: Participants averaged about 60 years of age (range roughly 23 to 90) and were under 90% male.

This table comes from immunoSEQ multiplex PCR, and its TCRdb copy is limited to in-frame clones, with some not included. The sample holds tens of thousands of clones, roughly 86% seen once. The CDR3 consists of 15 residues. V gave up 1 base and J gave up 2 bases, with 10 bases separating them. The germline gives CDR1 PRHDT, CDR2 FYEKMQ (reference sequence). This material consisted of CD4+ or CD8+ T cells sorted from blood, taken in a trial of the OX40 agonist ivuxolimab. The receptor was derived from an adult with an advanced solid tumor such as melanoma, head and neck, liver or kidney cancer. The chain links TRBV13 to TRBJ2-3; TRBD1 might be the D (5 bases). For the CDR3, the DNA is TGTGCCAGCAGCTTAGAGGCAGGGTTCACAGATACGCAGTATTTT. Protein: CASSLEAGFTDTQYF.